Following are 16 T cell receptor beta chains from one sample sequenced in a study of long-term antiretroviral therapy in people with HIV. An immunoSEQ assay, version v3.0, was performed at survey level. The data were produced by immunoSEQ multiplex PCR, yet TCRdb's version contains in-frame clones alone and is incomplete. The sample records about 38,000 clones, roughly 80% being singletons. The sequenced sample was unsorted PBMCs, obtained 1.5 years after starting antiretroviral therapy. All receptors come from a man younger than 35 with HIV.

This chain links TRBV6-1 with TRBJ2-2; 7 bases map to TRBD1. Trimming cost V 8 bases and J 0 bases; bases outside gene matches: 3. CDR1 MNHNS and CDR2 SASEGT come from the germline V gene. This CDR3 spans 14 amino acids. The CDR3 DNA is TGTGCCAGCCCCGGGACAGCGAACACCGGGGAGCTGTTTTTT. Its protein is CASPGTANTGELFF.

The CDR3 region has the DNA TGTGCCAGCAGTGGGTGGACAGGCCGAGAGACCCAGTACTTC. It specifies CASSGWTGRETQYF. The J gene is TRBJ2-5, the V gene TRBV2; 7 nucleotides line up with TRBD1. The junction had 6 bases not matched to a gene; V was cut back by 4 bases and J by 4 bases. Germline-derived CDR1 and CDR2 are SNHLY and FYNNEI. This CDR3 spans 14 amino acids. The variable domain in full, completed from reference TRBV2 and TRBJ2-5, reads EPEVTQTPSHQVTQMGQEVILRCVPISNHLYFYWYRQILGQKVEFLVSFYNNEISEKSEIFDDQFSVERPDGSNFTLKIRSTKLEDSAMYFCASSGWTGRETQYFGPGTRLLVL.

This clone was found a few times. CDR3 in amino acids: CASSLVRRGGTGELFF. CDR3 coding DNA: TGTGCCAGCAGCTTAGTTCGCAGGGGAGGTACCGGGGAGCTGTTTTTT. The chain is built from TRBV7-9 and TRBJ2-2; D is possibly TRBD1 or TRBD2 (6 bases each). V shed 1 base and J shed 5 bases, with 14 bases lying between them. CDR3 length equals 16 residues. Germline assignment: CDR1 SEHNR and CDR2 FQNEAQ (reference sequence).

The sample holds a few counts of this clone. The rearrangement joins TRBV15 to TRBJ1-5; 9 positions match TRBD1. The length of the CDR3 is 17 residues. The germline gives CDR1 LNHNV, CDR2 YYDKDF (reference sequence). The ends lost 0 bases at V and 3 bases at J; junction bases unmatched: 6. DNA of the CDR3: TGTGCCACCAGCAGAGATAGGGGGACAGGGTACAATCAGCCCCAGCATTTT. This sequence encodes CATSRDRGTGYNQPQHF.

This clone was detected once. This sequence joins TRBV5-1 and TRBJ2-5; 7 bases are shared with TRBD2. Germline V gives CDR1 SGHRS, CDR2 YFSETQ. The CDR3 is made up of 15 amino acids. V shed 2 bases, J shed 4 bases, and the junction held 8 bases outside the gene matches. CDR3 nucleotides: TGCGCCAGCAGCTTTGGGACTACAGGTCGAGAGACCCAGTACTTC. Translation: CASSFGTTGRETQYF.

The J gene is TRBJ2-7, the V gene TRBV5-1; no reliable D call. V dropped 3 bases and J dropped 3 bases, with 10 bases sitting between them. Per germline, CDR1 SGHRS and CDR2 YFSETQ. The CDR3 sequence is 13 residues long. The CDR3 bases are TGCGCCAGCAGCTCGGATCCGAACTACGAGCAGTACTTC. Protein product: CASSSDPNYEQYF.

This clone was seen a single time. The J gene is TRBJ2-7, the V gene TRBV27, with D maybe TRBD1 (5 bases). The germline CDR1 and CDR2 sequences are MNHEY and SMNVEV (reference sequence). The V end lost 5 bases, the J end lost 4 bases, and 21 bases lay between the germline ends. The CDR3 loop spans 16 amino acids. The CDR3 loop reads CASSAEGESIWYEQYF. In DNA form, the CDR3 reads TGTGCCAGCAGTGCGGAAGGGGAAAGTATATGGTACGAGCAGTACTTC.

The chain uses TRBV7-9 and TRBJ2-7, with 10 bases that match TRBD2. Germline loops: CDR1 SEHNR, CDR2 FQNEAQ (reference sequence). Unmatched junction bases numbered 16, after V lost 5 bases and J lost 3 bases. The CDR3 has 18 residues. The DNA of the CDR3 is TGTGCCAGCAGCCCCGGGGTAGGTAGCGGGAGGCCAGACTACGAGCAGTACTTC. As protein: CASSPGVGSGRPDYEQYF. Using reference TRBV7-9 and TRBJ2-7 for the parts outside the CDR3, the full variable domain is DTGVSQNPRHKITKRGQNVTFRCDPISEHNRLYWYRQTLGQGPEFLTYFQNEAQLEKSRLLSDRFSAERPKGSFSTLEIQRTEQGDSAMYLCASSPGVGSGRPDYEQYFGPGTRLTVT.

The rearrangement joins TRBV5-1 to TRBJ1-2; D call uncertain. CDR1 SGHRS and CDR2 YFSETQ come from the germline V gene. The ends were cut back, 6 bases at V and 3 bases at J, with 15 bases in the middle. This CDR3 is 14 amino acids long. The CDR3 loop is CASNLNSKDYGYTF. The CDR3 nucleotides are TGCGCCAGCAACCTTAACTCTAAGGACTATGGCTACACCTTC.

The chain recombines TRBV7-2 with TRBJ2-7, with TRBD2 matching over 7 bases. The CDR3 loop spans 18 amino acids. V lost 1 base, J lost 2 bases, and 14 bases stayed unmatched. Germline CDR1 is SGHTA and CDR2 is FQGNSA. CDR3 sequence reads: CASSLVAGRGKRAYEQYF. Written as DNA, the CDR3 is TGTGCCAGCAGCTTAGTGGCAGGGAGGGGTAAGAGAGCCTACGAGCAGTACTTC. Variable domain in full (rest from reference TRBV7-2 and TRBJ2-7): GAGVSQSPSNKVTEKGKDVELRCDPISGHTALYWYRQSLGQGLEFLIYFQGNSAPDKSGLPSDRFSAERTGGSVSTLTIQRTQQEDSAVYLCASSLVAGRGKRAYEQYFGPGTRLTVT.

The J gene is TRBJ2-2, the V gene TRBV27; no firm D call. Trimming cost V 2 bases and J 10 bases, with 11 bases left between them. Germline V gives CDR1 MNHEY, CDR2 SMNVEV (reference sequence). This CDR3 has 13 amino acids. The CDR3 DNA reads TGTGCCAGCAGTTTAGCCCTATCCCCGGAGCTGTTTTTT. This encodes CASSLALSPELFF.

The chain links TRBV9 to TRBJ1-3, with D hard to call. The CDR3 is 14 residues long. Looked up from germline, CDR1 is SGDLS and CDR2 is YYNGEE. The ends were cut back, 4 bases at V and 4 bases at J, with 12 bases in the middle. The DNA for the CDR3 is TGTGCCAGCAGCCGAACGACCTCCGGAAACACCATATATTTT. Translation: CASSRTTSGNTIYF.

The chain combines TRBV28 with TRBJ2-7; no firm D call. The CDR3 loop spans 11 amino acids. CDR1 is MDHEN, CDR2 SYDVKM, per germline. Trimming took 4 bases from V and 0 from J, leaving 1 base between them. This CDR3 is CASSYSYEQYF. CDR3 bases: TGTGCCAGCAGTTACTCCTACGAGCAGTACTTC.

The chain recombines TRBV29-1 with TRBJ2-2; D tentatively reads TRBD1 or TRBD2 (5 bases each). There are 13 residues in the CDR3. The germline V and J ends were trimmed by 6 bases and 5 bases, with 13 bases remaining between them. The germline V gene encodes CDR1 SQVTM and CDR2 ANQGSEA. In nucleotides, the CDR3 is TGCAGCGTCCTTCGGGGCGCAACCGGGGAGCTGTTTTTT. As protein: CSVLRGATGELFF.

Written as DNA, the CDR3 is TGTGCCAGCAGCCACAACAGGGGGCTGGACACTGAAGCTTTCTTT. Translated: CASSHNRGLDTEAFF. The genes are TRBV14 and TRBJ1-1; 9 bases agree with TRBD1. CDR3 length equals 15 residues. The V and J ends lost 3 bases and 3 bases, in that order; junction bases with no gene match: 5. Per the germline V gene, CDR1 is SGHDN and CDR2 is FVKESK.

In DNA form, the CDR3 reads TGTGCCAGCAGCTCGGGAAGACAGTACTCCTACAATGAGCAGTTCTTC. Its translation is CASSSGRQYSYNEQFF. This rearrangement joins TRBV7-9 to TRBJ2-1; D is possibly TRBD1 or TRBD2 (5 bases each). This CDR3 region has 16 residues. Germline values: CDR1 SEHNR, CDR2 FQNEAQ (reference sequence). V gave up 4 bases and J gave up 0 bases, with 13 bases separating them.